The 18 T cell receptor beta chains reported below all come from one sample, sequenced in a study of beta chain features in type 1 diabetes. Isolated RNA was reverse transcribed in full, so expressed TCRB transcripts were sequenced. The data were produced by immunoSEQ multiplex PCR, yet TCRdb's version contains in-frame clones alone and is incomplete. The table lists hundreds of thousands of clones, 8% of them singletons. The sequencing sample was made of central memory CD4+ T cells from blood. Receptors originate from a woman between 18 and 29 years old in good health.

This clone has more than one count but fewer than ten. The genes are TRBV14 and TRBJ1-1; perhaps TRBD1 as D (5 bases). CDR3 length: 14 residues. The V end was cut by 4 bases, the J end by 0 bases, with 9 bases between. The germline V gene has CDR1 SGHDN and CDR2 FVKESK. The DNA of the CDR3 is TGTGCCAGCAGCCGACAGCGATTGAACACTGAAGCTTTCTTT. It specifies CASSRQRLNTEAFF.

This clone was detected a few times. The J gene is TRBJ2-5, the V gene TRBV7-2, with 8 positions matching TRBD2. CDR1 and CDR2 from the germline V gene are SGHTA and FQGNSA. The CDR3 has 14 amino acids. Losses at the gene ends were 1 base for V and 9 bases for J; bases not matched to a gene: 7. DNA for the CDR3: TGTGCCAGCAGCTTAGGTTTGGCGGGAGGACCCCAGTACTTC. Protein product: CASSLGLAGGPQYF.

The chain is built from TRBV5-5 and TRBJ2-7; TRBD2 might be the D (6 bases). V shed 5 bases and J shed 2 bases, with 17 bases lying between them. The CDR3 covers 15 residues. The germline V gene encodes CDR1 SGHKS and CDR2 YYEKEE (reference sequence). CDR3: CASSSPQGGTYEQYF. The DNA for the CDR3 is TGTGCCAGCAGTTCACCCCAGGGCGGGACCTACGAGCAGTACTTC.

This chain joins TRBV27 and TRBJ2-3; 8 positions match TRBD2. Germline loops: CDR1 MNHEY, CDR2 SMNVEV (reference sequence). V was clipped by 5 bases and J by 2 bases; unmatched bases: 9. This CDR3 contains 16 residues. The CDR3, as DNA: TGTGCCAGCAGTCAAACCGGGACTAGTCACACAGATACGCAGTATTTT. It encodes CASSQTGTSHTDTQYF.

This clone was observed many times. In DNA, the CDR3 is TGTGCCAGCAGCTTATTACAGGGTGGAACCGGGGAGCTGTTTTTT. Residues: CASSLLQGGTGELFF. The chain is built from TRBV11-2 and TRBJ2-2; perhaps TRBD1 as D (6 bases). The CDR3 loop spans 15 amino acids. In germline, CDR1 is SGHAT, CDR2 FQNNGV. V was clipped by 2 bases and J by 5 bases, with 12 bases between them.

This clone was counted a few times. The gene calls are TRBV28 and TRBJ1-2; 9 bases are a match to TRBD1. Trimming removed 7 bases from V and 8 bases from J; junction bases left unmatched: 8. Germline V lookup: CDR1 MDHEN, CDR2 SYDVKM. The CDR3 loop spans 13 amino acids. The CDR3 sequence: CASNTQGARGYTF. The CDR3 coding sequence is TGTGCCAGCAACACACAGGGGGCGAGAGGCTACACCTTC.

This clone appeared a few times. The CDR3 sequence: CASSQEEGGGYTF. In DNA, the CDR3 is TGCGCCAGCAGCCAAGAGGAAGGAGGTGGCTACACCTTC. The chain employs TRBV4-3 and TRBJ1-2; D is ambiguous. The V gene lost 0 bases and the J gene lost 7 bases, with 9 bases spanning the gap. Germline CDR1 reads LGHNA; CDR2 reads YSLEER. The CDR3 runs to 13 residues.

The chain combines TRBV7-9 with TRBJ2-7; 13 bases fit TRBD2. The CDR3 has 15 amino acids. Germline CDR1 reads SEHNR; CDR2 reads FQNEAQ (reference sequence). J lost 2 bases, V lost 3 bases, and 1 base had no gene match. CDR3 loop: CASSFGTSGTYEQYF. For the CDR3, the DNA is TGTGCCAGCAGCTTCGGGACTAGCGGGACCTACGAGCAGTACTTC.

CDR3 loop: CASSQEGGTGGGYTF. The CDR3 bases are TGCGCCAGCAGCCAAGAGGGTGGGACAGGGGGTGGCTACACCTTC. The gene calls are TRBV4-3 and TRBJ1-2; 11 bases are a match to TRBD1. The CDR3 has 15 residues. J lost 7 bases, V lost 0 bases, and 4 bases had no gene match. Per germline, CDR1 LGHNA and CDR2 YSLEER.

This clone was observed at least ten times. CDR3 amino acids: CASRRDVSTDTQYF. The CDR3 bases are TGCGCCAGCAGGCGGGATGTTAGCACAGATACGCAGTATTTT. The chain uses TRBV5-1 and TRBJ2-3, with D tentatively TRBD2 (6 bases). This CDR3 comprises 14 residues. CDR1 and CDR2 (germline): SGHRS, YFSETQ. The V and J ends lost 5 bases and 0 bases respectively, with 10 bases between them.

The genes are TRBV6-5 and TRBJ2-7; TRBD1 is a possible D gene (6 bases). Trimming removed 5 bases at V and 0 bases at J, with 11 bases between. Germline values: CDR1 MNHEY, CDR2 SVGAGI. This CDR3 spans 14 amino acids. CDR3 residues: CASSPTGNSYEQYF. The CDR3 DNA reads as TGTGCCAGCAGTCCCACAGGGAACTCCTACGAGCAGTACTTC.

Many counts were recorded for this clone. The DNA of the CDR3 is TGCAGCGTTGAGGGGAGAGTGGCCGATGAGCAGTTCTTC. Translation gives CSVEGRVADEQFF. The chain carries TRBV29-1 and TRBJ2-1; a possible D gene is TRBD2 (5 bases). The CDR3 covers 13 residues. CDR1 and CDR2 (germline): SQVTM, ANQGSEA. V was cut by 3 bases and J by 8 bases, with 14 bases left in between.

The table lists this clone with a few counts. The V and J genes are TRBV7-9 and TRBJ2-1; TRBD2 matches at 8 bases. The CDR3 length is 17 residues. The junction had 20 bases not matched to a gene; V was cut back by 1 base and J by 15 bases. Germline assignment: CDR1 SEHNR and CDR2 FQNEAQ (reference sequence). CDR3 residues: CASSLGTLPSGSLTWFF. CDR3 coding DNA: TGTGCCAGCAGCTTAGGTACCCTTCCCAGCGGGAGCCTAACTTGGTTCTTC.

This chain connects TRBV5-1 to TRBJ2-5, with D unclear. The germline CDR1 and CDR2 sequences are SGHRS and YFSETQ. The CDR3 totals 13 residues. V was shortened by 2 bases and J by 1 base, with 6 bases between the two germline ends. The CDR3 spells CASSLIVQETQYF. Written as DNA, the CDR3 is TGCGCCAGCAGCTTAATAGTCCAAGAGACCCAGTACTTC.

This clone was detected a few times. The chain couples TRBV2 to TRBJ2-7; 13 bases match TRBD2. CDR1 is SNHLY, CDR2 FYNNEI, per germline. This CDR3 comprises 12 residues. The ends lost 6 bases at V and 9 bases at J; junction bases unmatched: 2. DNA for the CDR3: TGTGCCAGCAGAGGGACTAGCGGGATGCAGTACTTC. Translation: CASRGTSGMQYF.

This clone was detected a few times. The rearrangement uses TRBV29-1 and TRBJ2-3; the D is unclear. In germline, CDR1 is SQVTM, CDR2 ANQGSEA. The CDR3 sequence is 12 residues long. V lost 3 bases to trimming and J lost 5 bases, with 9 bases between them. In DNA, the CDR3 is TGCAGCGTTGACATAGTCAGAGATACGCAGTATTTT. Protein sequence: CSVDIVRDTQYF.

The CDR3 DNA reads TGCGCCAGCAGGAACGGACAGGGGATTCGGTCCACTGAAGCTTTCTTT. This sequence encodes CASRNGQGIRSTEAFF. The V call is TRBV5-1, the J call TRBJ1-1, with TRBD1 matching over 9 bases. Germline V lookup: CDR1 SGHRS, CDR2 YFSETQ. This CDR3 contains 16 residues. V shed 5 bases and J 4 bases; nucleotides not matched to a gene: 12. Full variable domain (outside the CDR3, taken from reference TRBV5-1 and TRBJ1-1): KAGVTQTPRYLIKTRGQQVTLSCSPISGHRSVSWYQQTPGQGLQFLFEYFSETQRNKGNFPGRFSGRQFSNSRSEMNVSTLELGDSALYLCASRNGQGIRSTEAFFGQGTRLTVV.

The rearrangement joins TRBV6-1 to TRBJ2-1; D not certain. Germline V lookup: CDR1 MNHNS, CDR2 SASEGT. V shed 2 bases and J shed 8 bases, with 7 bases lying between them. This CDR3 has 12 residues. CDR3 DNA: TGTGCCAGCAGTGAACGGACGGATGAGCAGTTCTTC. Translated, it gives CASSERTDEQFF.